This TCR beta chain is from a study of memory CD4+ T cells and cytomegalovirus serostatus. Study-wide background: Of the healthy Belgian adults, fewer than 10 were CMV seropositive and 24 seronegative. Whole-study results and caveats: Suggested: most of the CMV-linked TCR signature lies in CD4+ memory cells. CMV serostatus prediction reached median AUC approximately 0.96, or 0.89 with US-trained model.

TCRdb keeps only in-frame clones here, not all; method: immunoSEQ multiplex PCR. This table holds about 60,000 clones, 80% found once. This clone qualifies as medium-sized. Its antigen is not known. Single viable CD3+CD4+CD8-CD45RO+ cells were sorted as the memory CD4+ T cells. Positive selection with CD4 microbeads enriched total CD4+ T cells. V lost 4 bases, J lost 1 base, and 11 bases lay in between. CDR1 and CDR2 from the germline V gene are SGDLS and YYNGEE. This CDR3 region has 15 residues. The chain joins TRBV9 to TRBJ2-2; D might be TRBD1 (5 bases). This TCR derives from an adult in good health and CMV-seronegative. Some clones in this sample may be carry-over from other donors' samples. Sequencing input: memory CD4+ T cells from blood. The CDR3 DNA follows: TGTGCCAGCAGCCCTCTTGACAGGAACACCGGGGAGCTGTTTTTT. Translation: CASSPLDRNTGELFF.